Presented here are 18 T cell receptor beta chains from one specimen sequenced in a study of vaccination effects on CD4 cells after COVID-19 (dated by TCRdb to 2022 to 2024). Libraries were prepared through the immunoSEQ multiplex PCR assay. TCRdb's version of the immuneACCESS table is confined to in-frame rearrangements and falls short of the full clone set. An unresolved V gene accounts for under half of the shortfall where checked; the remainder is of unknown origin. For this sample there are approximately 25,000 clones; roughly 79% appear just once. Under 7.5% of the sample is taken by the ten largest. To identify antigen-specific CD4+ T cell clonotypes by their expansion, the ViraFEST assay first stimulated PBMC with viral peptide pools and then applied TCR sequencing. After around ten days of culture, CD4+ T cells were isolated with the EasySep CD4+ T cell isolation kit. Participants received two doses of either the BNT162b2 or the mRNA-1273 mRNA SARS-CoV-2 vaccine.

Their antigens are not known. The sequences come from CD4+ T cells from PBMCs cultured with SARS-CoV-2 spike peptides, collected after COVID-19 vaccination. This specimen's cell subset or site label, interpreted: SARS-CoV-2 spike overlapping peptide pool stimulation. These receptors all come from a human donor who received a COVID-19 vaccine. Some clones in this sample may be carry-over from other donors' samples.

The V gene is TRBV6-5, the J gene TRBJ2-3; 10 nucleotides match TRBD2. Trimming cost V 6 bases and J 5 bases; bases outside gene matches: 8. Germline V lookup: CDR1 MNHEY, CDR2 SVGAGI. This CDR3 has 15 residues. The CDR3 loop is CASSVLAGAVDTQYF. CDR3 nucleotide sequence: TGTGCCAGCAGCGTCCTAGCGGGGGCAGTAGATACGCAGTATTTT.

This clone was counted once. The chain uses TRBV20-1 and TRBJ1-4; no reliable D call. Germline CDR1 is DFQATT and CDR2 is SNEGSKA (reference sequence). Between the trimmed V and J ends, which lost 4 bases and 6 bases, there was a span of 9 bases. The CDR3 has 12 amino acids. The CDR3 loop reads CSATDPHEKLFF. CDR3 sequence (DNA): TGCAGTGCTACTGACCCTCATGAAAAACTGTTTTTT.

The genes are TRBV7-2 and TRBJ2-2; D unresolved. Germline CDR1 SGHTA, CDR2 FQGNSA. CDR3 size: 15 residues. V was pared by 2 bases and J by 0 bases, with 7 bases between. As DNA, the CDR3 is TGTGCCAGCAGCTTATCCGCCGCGAACACCGGGGAGCTGTTTTTT. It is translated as CASSLSAANTGELFF.

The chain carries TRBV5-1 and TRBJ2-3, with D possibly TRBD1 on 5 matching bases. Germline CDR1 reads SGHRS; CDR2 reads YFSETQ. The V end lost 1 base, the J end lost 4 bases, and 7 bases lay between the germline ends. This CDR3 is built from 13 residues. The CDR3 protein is CASSLQGPDTQYF. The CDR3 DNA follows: TGCGCCAGCAGCTTGCAGGGCCCAGATACGCAGTATTTT.

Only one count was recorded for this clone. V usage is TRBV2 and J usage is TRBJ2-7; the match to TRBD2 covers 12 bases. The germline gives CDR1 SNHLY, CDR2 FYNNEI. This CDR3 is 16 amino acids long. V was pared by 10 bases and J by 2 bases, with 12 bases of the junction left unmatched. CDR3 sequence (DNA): TGTGCCACCGCACTCGGAACTAGCGGGGGGACCTACGAGCAGTACGTC. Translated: CATALGTSGGTYEQYV.

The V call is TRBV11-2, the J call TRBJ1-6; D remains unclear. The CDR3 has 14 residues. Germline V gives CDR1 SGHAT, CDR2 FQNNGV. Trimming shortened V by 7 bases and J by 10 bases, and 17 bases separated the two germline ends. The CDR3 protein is CASTPGRDESPLHF. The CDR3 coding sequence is TGTGCCAGCACACCCGGTAGAGATGAATCACCCCTCCACTTT. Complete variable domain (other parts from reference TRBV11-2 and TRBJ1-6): EAGVAQSPRYKIIEKRQSVAFWCNPISGHATLYWYQQILGQGPKLLIQFQNNGVVDDSQLPKDRFSAERLKGVDSTLKIQPAKLEDSAVYLCASTPGRDESPLHFGNGTRLTVT.

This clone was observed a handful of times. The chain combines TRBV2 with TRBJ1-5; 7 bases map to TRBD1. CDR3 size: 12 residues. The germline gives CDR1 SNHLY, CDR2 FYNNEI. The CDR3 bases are TGTGGATGCGGGACAGATGGTCAGCCCCAGCATTTT. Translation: CGCGTDGQPQHF.

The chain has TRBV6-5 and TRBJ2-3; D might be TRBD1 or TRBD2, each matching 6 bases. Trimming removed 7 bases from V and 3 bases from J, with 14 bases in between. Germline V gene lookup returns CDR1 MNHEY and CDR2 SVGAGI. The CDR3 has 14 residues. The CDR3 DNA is TGTGCCAGCAATAGGAGGGGGGAGACAGATACGCAGTATTTT. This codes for CASNRRGETDTQYF.

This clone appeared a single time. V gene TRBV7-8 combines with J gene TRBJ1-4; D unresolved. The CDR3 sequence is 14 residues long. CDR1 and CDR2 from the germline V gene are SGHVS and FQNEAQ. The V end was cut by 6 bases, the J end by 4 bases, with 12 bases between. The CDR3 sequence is CASRRRLLNEKLFF. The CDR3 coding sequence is TGTGCCAGCAGGAGACGGCTCCTTAATGAAAAACTGTTTTTT.

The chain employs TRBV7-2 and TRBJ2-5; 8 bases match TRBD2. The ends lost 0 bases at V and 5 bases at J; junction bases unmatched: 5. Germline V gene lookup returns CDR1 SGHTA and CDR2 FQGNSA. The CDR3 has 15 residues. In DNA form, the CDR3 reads TGTGCCAGCAGCTTAGCCTTAGCGGGGACCGAGACCCAGTACTTC. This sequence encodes CASSLALAGTETQYF. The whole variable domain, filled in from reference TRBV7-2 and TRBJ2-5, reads GAGVSQSPSNKVTEKGKDVELRCDPISGHTALYWYRQSLGQGLEFLIYFQGNSAPDKSGLPSDRFSAERTGGSVSTLTIQRTQQEDSAVYLCASSLALAGTETQYFGPGTRLLVL.

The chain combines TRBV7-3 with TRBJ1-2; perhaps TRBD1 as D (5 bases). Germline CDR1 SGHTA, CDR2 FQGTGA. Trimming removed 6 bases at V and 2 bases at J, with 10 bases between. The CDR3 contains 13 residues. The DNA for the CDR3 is TGTGCCAGCAGTCCTGACAGAAACTATGGCTACACCTTC. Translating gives CASSPDRNYGYTF.

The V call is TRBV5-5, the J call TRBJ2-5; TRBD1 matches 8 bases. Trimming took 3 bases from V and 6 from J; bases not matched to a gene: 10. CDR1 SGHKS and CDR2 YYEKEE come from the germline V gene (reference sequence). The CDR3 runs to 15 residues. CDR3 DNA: TGTGCCAGCAGCTCGTCGGACAGGGCTTGGCAGACCCAGTACTTC. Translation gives CASSSSDRAWQTQYF.

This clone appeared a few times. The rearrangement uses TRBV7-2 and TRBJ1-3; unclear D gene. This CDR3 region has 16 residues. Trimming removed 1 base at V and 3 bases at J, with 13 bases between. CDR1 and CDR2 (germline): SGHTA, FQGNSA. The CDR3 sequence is CASSLGQAAGGNTIYF. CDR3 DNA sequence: TGTGCCAGCAGCTTAGGGCAGGCAGCAGGTGGAAACACCATATATTTT.

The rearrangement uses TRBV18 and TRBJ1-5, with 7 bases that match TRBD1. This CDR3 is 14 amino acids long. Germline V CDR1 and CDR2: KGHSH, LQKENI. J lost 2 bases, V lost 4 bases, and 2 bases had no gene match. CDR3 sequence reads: CASSLGQGNQPQHF. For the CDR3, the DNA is TGTGCCAGCTCACTAGGACAGGGCAATCAGCCCCAGCATTTT.

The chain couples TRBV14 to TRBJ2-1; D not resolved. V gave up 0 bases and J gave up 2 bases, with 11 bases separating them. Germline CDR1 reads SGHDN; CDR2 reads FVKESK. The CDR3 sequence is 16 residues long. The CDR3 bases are TGTGCCAGCAGCCAAGATAGCAAGTATGCCTACAATGAGCAGTTCTTC. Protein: CASSQDSKYAYNEQFF.

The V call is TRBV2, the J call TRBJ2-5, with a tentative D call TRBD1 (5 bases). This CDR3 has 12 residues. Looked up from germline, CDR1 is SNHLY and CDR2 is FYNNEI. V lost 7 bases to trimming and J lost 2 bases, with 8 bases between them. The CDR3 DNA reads TGTGCCAGCATGGGGCAGCAAGAGACCCAGTACTTC. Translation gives CASMGQQETQYF.

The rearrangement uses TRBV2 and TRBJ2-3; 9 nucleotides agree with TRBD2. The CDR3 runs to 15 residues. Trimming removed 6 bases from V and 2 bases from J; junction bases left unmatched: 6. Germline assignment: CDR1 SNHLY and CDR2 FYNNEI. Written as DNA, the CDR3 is TGTGCCAGCAGCCGACTAGCGGAGAACACAGATACGCAGTATTTT. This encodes CASSRLAENTDTQYF.

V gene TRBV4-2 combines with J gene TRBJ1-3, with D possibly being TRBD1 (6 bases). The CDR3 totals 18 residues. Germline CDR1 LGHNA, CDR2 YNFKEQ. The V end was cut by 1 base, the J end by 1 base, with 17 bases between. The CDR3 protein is CASSQGPSGGTSGNTIYF. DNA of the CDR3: TGTGCCAGCAGCCAAGGCCCCTCAGGAGGGACATCTGGAAACACCATATATTTT.